This entry concerns a single TCR beta chain. This clonotype showed up just a few times. Its recognized antigen is unknown. Base qualities are not at hand, and no much larger clone is one base apart. These data come from a study of early T cells in non-severe SARS-CoV-2 infection (dated by TCRdb to about 2021). Context from the whole study: TCR sequencing used bulk RNA from unsorted whole blood, so alpha and beta chains could not be paired.

Points the paper makes about the study in general: Matching against VDJdb was skewed toward anti-spike CD8 responses, likely underestimated virus-specific expansions, and missed private and CD4 specificities.

The CDR3 sequence holds 14 residues, the cysteine and phenylalanine included. The CDR3 DNA has 42 bases and is translated from base 1. The germline ends are 12 bases apart after V is trimmed by 3 bases and J by 4 bases. Based on the germline V gene, the CDR1 and CDR2 sequences are SGHTA and FQGNSA. Set within a cohort of healthcare workers in London, UK, this nested case-control study involved weekly PCR testing of nasopharyngeal swabs along with blood sampling. Between 23 and 31 March 2020, the week of the UK lockdown, healthcare workers were enrolled and then followed up weekly for as long as 16 weeks. The library was obtained by 5' RACE. The reads were generated on a NextSeq 500. To correct for sequencing error and PCR bias, the TCR library protocol tagged individual cDNA molecules with unique molecular identifiers. Sequencing covered both TCR alpha and beta chains, and within each sample the abundances of alpha and beta sequences were tightly co-correlated. The original pipeline was this. Decombinator V4 was used to annotate the V gene, J gene and CDR3 of the TCR sequences. Expanded TCRs were defined as changing significantly between any two time points under a Poisson model with p below 0.0001. TCR abundances were normalised to the total number of TCRs sequenced in each sample and reported as counts per million. MAIT TCRs were defined by TRAV1-2 paired with TRAJ12, TRAJ20 or TRAJ33, and iNKT TCRs by TRAV10 paired with TRAJ18. VDJdb, accessed on 1 November 2021, was searched for TCRs annotated for CMV, EBV and SARS-CoV-2, and TCRs annotated for more than one antigen were excluded. The public reads were run again by TCRdb, first through fastp at Q25 and then through MiXCR, and only productive beta chains were kept. Rows with a matching CDR3 protein are joined into one entry that keeps the most common DNA and genes. TCRdb's processing, not the authors' own work, is the source of the V and J calls. This sample comprises roughly 52,000 distinct CDR3 sequences, 5.5% to 8% of them detected only once. Roughly 2.8% of the sample is held by the ten biggest clonotypes.

The V and J segments used are TRBV7-2 and TRBJ2-5; a confident D gene designation cannot be given. The sample here was whole blood, taken at baseline. The receptor was derived from an adult who was a healthcare worker with PCR-confirmed SARS-CoV-2 infection or an uninfected control (not recorded which). The DNA sequence is given as TGTGCCAGCAGCTTTAACATACATAGAGAGACCCAGTACTTC. It translates to CASSFNIHRETQYF. Full variable domain (CDR3 extended with the reference TRBV7-2 and TRBJ2-5 proteins): GAGVSQSPSNKVTEKGKDVELRCDPISGHTALYWYRQSLGQGLEFLIYFQGNSAPDKSGLPSDRFSAERTGGSVSTLTIQRTQQEDSAVYLCASSFNIHRETQYFGPGTRLLVL.